Each of the 13 T cell receptor beta chains below was sequenced from the same sample in a study of sequential checkpoint blockade in melanoma. Libraries were prepared by immunoSEQ multiplex PCR; TCRdb keeps only in-frame clonotypes and omits some of them. The sample has 35,000 to 50,000 clones; around 86% are singletons. As for treatment: randomized to nivolumab then ipilimumab (arm A) or the reverse (arm B). The sequences come from CD8+ T cells sorted from blood (inferred from file names), collected from a patient given nivolumab and ipilimumab in sequence. The receptors shown here come from a human donor with melanoma.

The genes are TRBV27 and TRBJ2-7; 8 bases map to TRBD1. The CDR3 loop spans 14 amino acids. The V gene end was trimmed by 4 bases and the J gene end by 1 base; junction bases not matched to a gene: 3. Germline CDR1 reads MNHEY; CDR2 reads SMNVEV (reference sequence). The DNA for the CDR3 is TGTGCCAGCAGTTACGGGACAGGTTCCTACGAGCAGTACTTC. It codes for CASSYGTGSYEQYF.

The V and J genes are TRBV7-8 and TRBJ2-7; 7 positions agree with TRBD1. The CDR3 consists of 18 residues. The ends lost 5 bases at V and 0 bases at J; junction bases unmatched: 16. Germline V gives CDR1 SGHVS, CDR2 FQNEAQ. The CDR3 DNA sequence: TGTGCCAGCAGCCCTATGACAGGGCCGGGCGCGAGCTCCTACGAGCAGTACTTC. It is translated as CASSPMTGPGASSYEQYF.

The rearrangement joins TRBV9 to TRBJ1-6; 10 bases line up with TRBD1. Looked up from germline, CDR1 is SGDLS and CDR2 is YYNGEE. The length of the CDR3 is 18 residues. J was trimmed by 1 base and V by 4 bases; bases with no gene match: 8. CDR3 nucleotide sequence: TGTGCCAGCAGCCCGACAGGGGGCAAAGAGTCCTATAATTCACCCCTCCACTTT. Its translation is CASSPTGGKESYNSPLHF. The full variable domain, in which reference TRBV9 and TRBJ1-6 provide the parts outside the CDR3, is DSGVTQTPKHLITATGQRVTLRCSPRSGDLSVYWYQQSLDQGLQFLIQYYNGEERAKGNILERFSAQQFPDLHSELNLSSLELGDSALYFCASSPTGGKESYNSPLHFGNGTRLTVT.

Written as DNA, the CDR3 is TGTGCCTGGAGTGACATCGACACAGATACGCAGTATTTT. This sequence encodes CAWSDIDTDTQYF. The chain is built from TRBV30 and TRBJ2-3, with D unresolved. CDR1 is GTSNPN, CDR2 SVGIG, per germline (reference sequence). V was shortened by 1 base and J by 2 bases, with 7 bases between the two germline ends. This CDR3 is 13 amino acids long.

This clone was counted a single time. The genes are TRBV9 and TRBJ2-1; the match to TRBD2 covers 14 bases. The CDR3 has 21 residues. With V trimmed by 0 bases and J by 0 bases, 11 bases remained unmatched. Germline lookup yields CDR1 SGDLS and CDR2 YYNGEE. The CDR3 DNA is TGTGCCAGCAGCGTAGGTAGCCTAACCGGGACTAGCGGGAGCTCCTACAATGAGCAGTTCTTC. Translated: CASSVGSLTGTSGSSYNEQFF.

Here the CDR3 reads CASSFENYGYTF. Written as DNA, the CDR3 is TGTGCCAGCAGCTTCGAGAACTATGGCTACACCTTC. The chain has TRBV9 and TRBJ1-2; D is ambiguous. The CDR3 runs to 12 residues. Trimming removed 4 bases at V and 2 bases at J, with 6 bases between. The germline V gene has CDR1 SGDLS and CDR2 YYNGEE.

The J gene is TRBJ2-1, the V gene TRBV27; 9 bases match TRBD2. In germline, CDR1 is MNHEY, CDR2 SMNVEV (reference sequence). The J segment lost 7 bases and the V segment lost 2 bases, leaving 3 bases of the junction unmatched. This CDR3 region has 14 residues. The CDR3 DNA is TGTGCCAGCAGTTTACTGACTAGCGGAAATGAGCAGTTCTTC. Amino acid sequence: CASSLLTSGNEQFF.

The chain links TRBV14 to TRBJ2-4, with 7 bases fitting TRBD2. This CDR3 spans 16 amino acids. Germline loops: CDR1 SGHDN, CDR2 FVKESK. The V segment lost 1 base and the J segment 0 bases; nucleotides outside the gene matches: 3. In nucleotides, the CDR3 is TGTGCCAGCAGCCAAGCTGGGGGGGTAGCCAAAAACATTCAGTACTTC. This translates into CASSQAGGVAKNIQYF.

V and J are TRBV10-2 and TRBJ2-7; 7 bases align to TRBD2. Germline lookup yields CDR1 WSHSY and CDR2 SAAADI. The J segment lost 5 bases and the V segment lost 5 bases, leaving 6 bases of the junction unmatched. This CDR3 is built from 13 residues. CDR3 region: CASSLTGGNEQYV. The CDR3 DNA is TGCGCCAGCAGTTTGACGGGAGGCAACGAGCAGTACGTC.

The chain carries TRBV4-1 and TRBJ2-7; D remains ambiguous. The CDR3 is 14 residues long. Germline values: CDR1 MGHRA, CDR2 YSYEKL. The V end was cut by 0 bases, the J end by 4 bases, with 10 bases between. CDR3 sequence: CASSQDRGYYEQYF. The CDR3 bases are TGCGCCAGCAGCCAAGACAGAGGCTATTACGAGCAGTACTTC.

J is TRBJ2-1 and V is TRBV6-5, with TRBD1 matching over 7 bases. The CDR3 spans 15 residues. V shed 0 bases, J shed 7 bases, and the junction held 6 bases outside the gene matches. CDR1 MNHEY and CDR2 SVGAGI come from the germline V gene. The CDR3 region is CASSYSSAGGNEQFF. Here the CDR3 DNA reads TGTGCCAGCAGTTACTCGAGCGCAGGGGGAAATGAGCAGTTCTTC.

In its sample, this clone was seen a few times. CDR3 sequence (DNA): TGCGCCAGCAGTCAATCGACGGACAGGGGGATGTCTGGAAACACCATATATTTT. It is translated as CASSQSTDRGMSGNTIYF. The V and J genes are TRBV23-1 and TRBJ1-3; 10 nucleotides align to TRBD1. TRBV23-1 is noted as an ORF with a role that remains uncertain. J lost 1 base, V lost 0 bases, and 6 bases had no gene match. The CDR3 is made up of 18 amino acids.

The chain uses TRBV7-9 and TRBJ2-7; TRBD1 matches 9 bases. This CDR3 has 15 residues. Germline V gene lookup returns CDR1 SEHNR and CDR2 FQNEAQ (reference sequence). Unmatched junction bases numbered 10, after V lost 3 bases and J lost 7 bases. The CDR3 DNA follows: TGTGCCAGCAGCTTTACGGACAGGGGCTTGCAGGAGCAGTACTTC. Encoded protein: CASSFTDRGLQEQYF.